One and the same sample provided the 21 T cell receptor beta chains below, sequenced in a study of T cell repertoires in cytomegalovirus infection. A single record per CDR3 protein comes from TCRdb applying MiXCR to the reads. The repertoire holds about 460,000 distinct CDR3 sequences, with about 11% as singletons. Input material: PBMCs. These receptors came from a human donor in good health (CMV status not recorded). Some clones in this sample may be carry-over from other donors' samples.

To note about this clonotype: Being one base from a much bigger clone, this may be a read error. The CDR3 end shows no conserved phenylalanine or tryptophan, and so a read error is likely. V gene TRBV15 combines with J gene TRBJ2-6; D may match TRBD1 or TRBD2 (6 bases each). This CDR3 region has 16 residues. CDR1 and CDR2 from the germline V gene are LNHNV and YYDKDF (reference sequence). Trimming stripped 3 bases from V and 4 bases from J, with 13 bases between. The CDR3 protein is CATSRPGAGGANVLTS. DNA for the CDR3: TGTGCCACCAGCAGGCCGGGGGCTGGAGGGGCCAACGTCCTGACTTCC.

The table lists this clonotype with many counts. CDR3 bases: TGTGCCAGCAGTGAAGCGCAGGACAGGGGGCAAGGCTACACCTTC. Its translation: CASSEAQDRGQGYTF. The rearrangement joins TRBV2 to TRBJ1-2; 11 bases are shared with TRBD1. The CDR3 covers 15 residues. From germline, CDR1 is SNHLY and CDR2 FYNNEI. With 0 bases clipped from V and 8 bases from J, the junction kept 5 bases outside the gene matches.

This clonotype was recorded at least ten times. The chain is built from TRBV10-3 and TRBJ2-1; TRBD2 aligns across 10 bases. V lost 5 bases and J lost 2; bases outside the gene matches: 3. Germline V gives CDR1 ENHRY, CDR2 SYGVKD. There are 15 residues in the CDR3. In DNA form, the CDR3 reads TGTGCCATCAGTCCGAGCGGGGGGGCCTACAATGAGCAGTTCTTC. Amino acid sequence: CAISPSGGAYNEQFF.

This chain joins TRBV20-1 and TRBJ1-3, with D hard to call. The CDR3 loop spans 15 amino acids. Germline CDR1 DFQATT, CDR2 SNEGSKA (reference sequence). V lost 0 bases, J lost 0 bases, and 9 bases lay in between. CDR3 amino acids: CSAREGSSSGNTIYF. CDR3 coding DNA: TGCAGTGCTAGAGAAGGGAGTTCCTCTGGAAACACCATATATTTT.

Ten or more counts support this clonotype. The V and J genes are TRBV6-5 and TRBJ1-5, with 10 bases lining up with TRBD1. The junction had 17 bases not matched to a gene; V was cut back by 5 bases and J by 1 base. Germline CDR1 and CDR2: MNHEY and SVGAGI. There are 20 residues in the CDR3. CDR3 bases: TGTGCCAGCAGTCCCGGGACAGGGGTGCTGGGTGATATCAGCAATCAGCCCCAGCATTTT. This gives the protein CASSPGTGVLGDISNQPQHF.

On this clonotype: Since a much larger clone is just one base distant, this may be a read error. V usage is TRBV20-1 and J usage is TRBJ2-7; TRBD1 agrees at 9 bases. This CDR3 comprises 13 residues. Germline lookup yields CDR1 DFQATT and CDR2 SNEGSKA (reference sequence). The chain's CDR3 is CSAGQGTPYGQYF. CDR3 in DNA: TGCAGTGCTGGACAGGGGACTCCCTACGGGCAGTACTTC.

This clonotype was counted ten times or more. The rearrangement links TRBV30 to TRBJ2-7; 12 nucleotides match TRBD2. Germline CDR1 and CDR2: GTSNPN and SVGIG (reference sequence). CDR3 length: 13 amino acids. The trim removed 8 bases at V and 1 base at J, leaving 3 bases unmatched. CDR3 residues: CAHGLAGSYEQYF. CDR3 nucleotides: TGTGCCCACGGACTAGCGGGATCCTACGAGCAGTACTTC.

The sample holds a few counts of this clonotype. The chain carries TRBV4-1 and TRBJ1-1; D not resolved. Looked up from germline, CDR1 is MGHRA and CDR2 is YSYEKL. V was pared by 1 base and J by 6 bases, with 6 bases between. The CDR3 length is 12 residues. CDR3 sequence (DNA): TGCGCCAGCAGCCAAGTGTTTTCTGAAGCTTTCTTT. This gives the protein CASSQVFSEAFF.

This sequence joins TRBV20-1 and TRBJ1-4, with no clear D. V gave up 0 bases and J gave up 5 bases, with 13 bases separating them. The CDR3 has 15 amino acids. The V gene's germline CDR1 is DFQATT and CDR2 SNEGSKA (reference sequence). This chain's CDR3 is CSARDVRRGNEKLFF. The CDR3 DNA is TGCAGTGCTAGAGATGTGCGAAGAGGGAATGAAAAACTGTTTTTT.

The chain is built from TRBV9 and TRBJ1-1, with D possibly being TRBD1 (6 bases). Trimming removed 0 bases at V and 6 bases at J, with 12 bases between. From germline, CDR1 is SGDLS and CDR2 YYNGEE. This CDR3 has 14 amino acids. The CDR3 region is CASSVESGGPEAFF. CDR3 nucleotide sequence: TGTGCCAGCAGCGTAGAATCGGGGGGGCCTGAAGCTTTCTTT.

This clonotype appeared many times. The chain couples TRBV7-2 to TRBJ2-2; D unresolved. Germline CDR1 is SGHTA and CDR2 is FQGNSA. Between the trimmed V and J ends, which lost 2 bases and 5 bases, there was a span of 9 bases. The CDR3 is 14 amino acids. CDR3 residues: CASSLWTSTGELFF. The CDR3 DNA sequence: TGTGCCAGCAGCTTATGGACCTCGACCGGGGAGCTGTTTTTT.

Ten or more counts support this clonotype. The chain carries TRBV24-1 and TRBJ2-1; 9 nucleotides align to TRBD2. Germline CDR1 reads KGHDR; CDR2 reads SFDVKD. The CDR3 sequence is 16 residues long. Germline trimming cut 2 bases from V and 3 bases from J; bases unmatched to any gene: 4. The CDR3 coding sequence is TGTGCCACCAGTGATTGGCGGGAGGGTGACTACAATGAGCAGTTCTTC. Residues: CATSDWREGDYNEQFF.

The rearrangement joins TRBV7-3 to TRBJ2-1, with 10 bases aligning to TRBD2. From germline, CDR1 is SGHTA and CDR2 FQGTGA. CDR3 length: 19 residues. The V and J ends lost 2 bases and 3 bases, in that order; junction bases with no gene match: 13. CDR3 sequence (DNA): TGTGCCAGCAGCTTAGAAGGGATCGCCTCTAGCGGGGGCTACAATGAGCAGTTCTTC. Translation: CASSLEGIASSGGYNEQFF.

The sample holds many counts of this clonotype. The CDR3 DNA reads TGTGCCAGCAGCTTAGACGTGGGGGGGGGGCACAATGAGCAGTTCTTC. Its translation is CASSLDVGGGHNEQFF. The chain links TRBV7-9 to TRBJ2-1; the D gene is possibly TRBD2 (7 bases). The CDR3 sequence is 16 residues long. Germline CDR1 is SEHNR and CDR2 is FQNEAQ (reference sequence). V lost 1 base to trimming and J lost 5 bases, with 15 bases between them.

J is TRBJ1-1 and V is TRBV2, with a weak D call TRBD1 (6 bases). Trimming took 8 bases from V and 1 from J, leaving 11 bases between them. CDR3 size: 13 residues. Germline CDR1 reads SNHLY; CDR2 reads FYNNEI. In DNA form, the CDR3 reads TGTGCCAGCGAGGGGGGGGCGAACACTGAAGCTTTCTTT. This encodes CASEGGANTEAFF.

This clonotype has more than one count but fewer than ten. The rearrangement uses TRBV4-2 and TRBJ1-4, with a tentative D call TRBD1 (6 bases). CDR1 and CDR2 from the germline V gene are LGHNA and YNFKEQ. CDR3 length equals 15 residues. V was shortened by 1 base and J by 5 bases, with 11 bases between the two germline ends. The CDR3 region has the DNA TGTGCCAGCAGCCAAGTGCAGGGGTCCAATGAAAAACTGTTTTTT. It is translated as CASSQVQGSNEKLFF.

This clonotype occurred a few times. The genes are TRBV7-9 and TRBJ2-5, with 7 bases lining up with TRBD1. The CDR3 contains 14 residues. V gave up 5 bases and J gave up 0 bases; unmatched junction bases: 3. CDR1 SEHNR and CDR2 FQNEAQ come from the germline V gene (reference sequence). The CDR3 DNA follows: TGTGCCAGCAGCACGGGACAGTACCAAGAGACCCAGTACTTC. Translated: CASSTGQYQETQYF.

This clonotype came up a few times. The gene calls are TRBV7-9 and TRBJ2-1, with unresolved D. CDR1 and CDR2 from the germline V gene are SEHNR and FQNEAQ (reference sequence). The CDR3 is 13 residues long. V was cut by 5 bases and J by 10 bases, with 15 bases left in between. The CDR3 here is CASSLSSLGEQFF. CDR3 DNA sequence: TGTGCCAGCAGCCTGAGTTCACTGGGCGAGCAGTTCTTC.

This clonotype was recorded many times. The chain carries TRBV4-2 and TRBJ2-2, with 15 bases aligning to TRBD2. Germline V gene sequence: CDR1 LGHNA, CDR2 YNFKEQ. V lost 4 bases to trimming and J lost 6 bases; unmatched junction nucleotides: 3. This CDR3 comprises 16 residues. The CDR3: CASSPGTSGRSGELFF. In nucleotides, the CDR3 is TGTGCCAGCAGCCCGGGGACTAGCGGGAGGTCCGGGGAGCTGTTTTTT.

This clonotype was detected ten times or more. The V gene is TRBV7-2, the J gene TRBJ1-2; D is unresolved. Germline assignment: CDR1 SGHTA and CDR2 FQGNSA. V lost 1 base to trimming and J lost 6 bases, with 9 bases between them. The CDR3 spans 13 residues. This CDR3 reads CASSLVTKDGYTF. The CDR3 bases are TGTGCCAGCAGCTTAGTGACCAAGGATGGCTACACCTTC.

The V gene is TRBV19, the J gene TRBJ2-7; 11 bases fit TRBD2. CDR3 length equals 14 residues. Germline loops: CDR1 LNHDA, CDR2 SQIVND (reference sequence). J lost 5 bases, V lost 10 bases, and 10 bases had no gene match. In DNA, the CDR3 is TGTGCCACTTCACAACTAGCGGGAGTCGACGAGCAGTACTTC. Translation gives CATSQLAGVDEQYF.